The rows below give T cell receptor beta chains drawn from one sample of a study of cytomegalovirus exposure and HLA in healthy donors. Profiled with immunoSEQ multiplex PCR; TCRdb holds only in-frame clones, not every one. The sample lists approximately 110,000 clones, 78% occurring once. The sequenced sample consisted of PBMCs. These receptors were taken from a man aged 40-49 years in good health and CMV-seronegative. CDR3s include the opening cysteine and the closing phenylalanine or tryptophan. The order of the fields is J gene, clone size, D gene, V gene, CDR3 DNA, CDR3 protein. The D gene is left open where the match is weak. For some rows the clone size is stated as once, few or many, or as a class when expanded; others skip it.

TRBJ1-5,-,TRBD1,TRBV19,TGTGCCAGTAGAACAGGGGGGAGAGAAAATCAGCCCCAGCATTTT,CASRTGGRENQPQHF
TRBJ2-7,once,TRBD1,TRBV4-1,TGCGCCAGCAGCCAGGTCGGGACAGCTTATTCCTACGAGCAGTACTTC,CASSQVGTAYSYEQYF
TRBJ1-1,-,-,TRBV28,TGTGCCAGCAGCTCTCCCAATGGGATCCTCAGGGGTTTCTTT,CASSSPNGILRGFF
TRBJ2-5,-,-,TRBV14,TGTGCCAGCAGCCGGCATCTCCAAGAGACCCAGTACTTC,CASSRHLQETQYF
TRBJ2-7,-,TRBD1,TRBV10-3,TGTGCCATCAGCCCCGGGACAGGGCCTTCCGAGCAGTACTTC,CAISPGTGPSEQYF
TRBJ1-1,-,TRBD1,TRBV18,TGTGCCAGCTCACGCCAGGGACAGGGGATGAACACTGAAGCTTTCTTT,CASSRQGQGMNTEAFF
TRBJ1-1,once,-,TRBV5-4,TGTGCCAGCAGCTATGGGAGGATGAACACTGAAGCTTTCTTT,CASSYGRMNTEAFF
TRBJ1-1,-,TRBD1,TRBV9,TGTGCCAGCAGCGCGACAGGGGGAATGAACACTGAAGCTTTCTTT,CASSATGGMNTEAFF
TRBJ2-7,once,-,TRBV5-1,TGCGCCAGCAGCTTGGGCGGGGTCGAGCAGTACTTC,CASSLGGVEQYF
TRBJ1-1,once,-,TRBV29-1,TGCAGCGTTGGCCCTGGCCAGAACACTGAAGCTTTCTTT,CSVGPGQNTEAFF
TRBJ2-7,-,-,TRBV28,TGTGCCAGCAGGAGGGGGGAGGGGGAAGCCTACGAGCAGTACTTC,CASRRGEGEAYEQYF
TRBJ1-1,-,-,TRBV5-6,TGTGCCAGCAGCTGGTTGAGCACTGAAGCTTTCTTT,CASSWLSTEAFF
TRBJ1-1,-,TRBD1,TRBV4-3,TGCGCCAGCAGTCGAACCCGGGACAGGGATTCCACTGAAGCTTTCTTT,CASSRTRDRDSTEAFF
TRBJ2-7,-,-,TRBV29-1,TGCAGCGTTGTCACAAACGAGCAGTACTTC,CSVVTNEQYF
TRBJ2-7,few,-,TRBV27,TGTGCCAGTAAACTCTCGGCGGCGGGGTTCGACGAGCAGTACTTC,CASKLSAAGFDEQYF
TRBJ1-3,-,TRBD1,TRBV9,TGTGCCAGCAGCGTGGGCAGGGGGCATGGAAACACCATATATTTT,CASSVGRGHGNTIYF
TRBJ1-1,-,-,TRBV12-2,TGTGCAAGTCGCTTAGAGAAGACAGGGGGGAGTGTAAGGACTGAAGCTTTCTTT,CASRLEKTGGSVRTEAFF
TRBJ2-7,few,TRBD1,TRBV5-4,TGTGCCAGCAGCTTACAGACAGGGAGCTACGAGCAGTACTTC,CASSLQTGSYEQYF
TRBJ1-1,-,-,TRBV6-5,TGTGCCAGCAGTTACTCGGTGTATATACATGAAGCTTTCTTT,CASSYSVYIHEAFF
TRBJ1-2,-,TRBD1,TRBV5-6,TGTGCCAGCAGCTTGTTCGGGACAGGGGCCAACTATGGCTACACCTTC,CASSLFGTGANYGYTF
TRBJ1-2,-,-,TRBV11-2,TGTGCCAGCAGCTACCGGACAGTTGGCTATGGCTACACCTTC,CASSYRTVGYGYTF
TRBJ2-1,-,-,TRBV6-5,TGTGCCAGCAGTTACTCGGGGCCGCACTCCTACAATGAGCAGTTCTTC,CASSYSGPHSYNEQFF